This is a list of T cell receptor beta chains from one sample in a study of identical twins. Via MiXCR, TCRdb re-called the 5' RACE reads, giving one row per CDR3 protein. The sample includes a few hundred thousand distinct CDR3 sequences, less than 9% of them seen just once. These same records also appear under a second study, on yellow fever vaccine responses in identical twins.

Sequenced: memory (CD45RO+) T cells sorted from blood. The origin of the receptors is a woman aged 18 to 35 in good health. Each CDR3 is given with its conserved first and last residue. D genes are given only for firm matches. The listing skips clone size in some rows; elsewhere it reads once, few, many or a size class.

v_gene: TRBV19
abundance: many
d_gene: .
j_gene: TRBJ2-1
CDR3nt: TGTGCCAGTATTCGGGGCGGCACCAATGAGCAGTTCTTC
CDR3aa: CASIRGGTNEQFF

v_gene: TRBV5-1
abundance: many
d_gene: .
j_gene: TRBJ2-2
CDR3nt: TGCGCCAGCAGCTTAAGGACAGACACCGGGGAGCTGTTTTTT
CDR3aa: CASSLRTDTGELFF

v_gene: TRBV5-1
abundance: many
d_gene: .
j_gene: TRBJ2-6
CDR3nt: TGCGCCAGCAGACAGGGCACTGGGGCCAACGTCCTGACTTTC
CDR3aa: CASRQGTGANVLTF

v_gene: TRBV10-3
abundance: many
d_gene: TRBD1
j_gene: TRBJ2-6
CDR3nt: TGTGCCATCCCGGGACAGAGCTCTGGGGCCAACGTCCTGACTTTC
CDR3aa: CAIPGQSSGANVLTF

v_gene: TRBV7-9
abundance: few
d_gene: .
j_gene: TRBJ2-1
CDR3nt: TGTGCCAGCAGCTCATCCCCACAGAGCTCCTACAATGAGCAGTTCTTC
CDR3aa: CASSSSPQSSYNEQFF

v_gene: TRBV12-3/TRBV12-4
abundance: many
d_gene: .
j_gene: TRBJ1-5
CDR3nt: TGTGCCAGCAGTTTTTCTGGGGAAGGCCAGCCCCAGCATTTT
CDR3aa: CASSFSGEGQPQHF

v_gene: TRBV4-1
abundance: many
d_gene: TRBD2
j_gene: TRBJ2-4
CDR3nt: TGCGCCAGCAGCCAAGTAGCGGGAGGATCTATAGCCAAAAACATTCAGTACTTC
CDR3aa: CASSQVAGGSIAKNIQYF

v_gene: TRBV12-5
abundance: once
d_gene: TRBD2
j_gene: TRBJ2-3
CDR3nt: TGTGCTAGTGGTTTGCGGGAGGGCCCAGATACGCAGTATTTT
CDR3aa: CASGLREGPDTQYF

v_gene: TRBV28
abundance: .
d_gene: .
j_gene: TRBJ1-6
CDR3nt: TGTGCCAGCAGTTCTTTAGGGGTGGGTTCACCCCTCCACTTT
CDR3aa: CASSSLGVGSPLHF

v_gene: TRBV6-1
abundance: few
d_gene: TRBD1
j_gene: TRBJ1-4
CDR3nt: TGTGCCAGCAGTATCCCGGGACAGGGGGTAGAAAAACTGTTTTTT
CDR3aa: CASSIPGQGVEKLFF

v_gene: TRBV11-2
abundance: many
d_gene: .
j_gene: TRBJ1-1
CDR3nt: TGTGCCAGCAGCTTGGACGGCATGAACACTGAAGCTTTCTTT
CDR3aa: CASSLDGMNTEAFF

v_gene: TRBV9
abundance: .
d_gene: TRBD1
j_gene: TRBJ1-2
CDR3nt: TGTGCCAGCAGCGTGGGGACAGGGGGCGAAGATCCCTATGGCTACACCTTC
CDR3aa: CASSVGTGGEDPYGYTF

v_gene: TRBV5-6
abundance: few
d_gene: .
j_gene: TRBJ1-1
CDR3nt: TGTGCCAGCAGTTTGACAGTGGCGAACACTGAAGCTTTCTTT
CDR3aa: CASSLTVANTEAFF

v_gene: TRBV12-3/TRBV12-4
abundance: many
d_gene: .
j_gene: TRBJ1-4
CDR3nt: TGTGCCAGCAGCCCTGGGACAACGGGAGAAAAACTGTTTTTT
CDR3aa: CASSPGTTGEKLFF

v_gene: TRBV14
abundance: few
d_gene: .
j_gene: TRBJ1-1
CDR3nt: TGTGCCAGCAGCCAGGGGGCGCGGACTGAAGCTTTCTTT
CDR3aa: CASSQGARTEAFF

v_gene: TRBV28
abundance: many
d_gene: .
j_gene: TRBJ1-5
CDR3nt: TGTGCCAGCAGTACTCATCGACAGACTAGCAATCAGCCCCAGCATTTT
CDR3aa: CASSTHRQTSNQPQHF

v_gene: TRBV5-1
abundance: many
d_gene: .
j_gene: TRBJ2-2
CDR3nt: TGCGCCAGCAGCTTGGTAGGTCACGGATCCTCGAACACCGGGGAGCTGTTTTTT
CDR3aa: CASSLVGHGSSNTGELFF

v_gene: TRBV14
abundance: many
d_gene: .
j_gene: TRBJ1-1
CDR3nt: TGTGCCAGCGGGTGGCACACTGAAGCTTTCTTT
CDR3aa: CASGWHTEAFF

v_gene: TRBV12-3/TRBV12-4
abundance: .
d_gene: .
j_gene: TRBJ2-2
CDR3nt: TGTGCCAGCAGAAGTATTAACACCGGGGAGCTGTCTTTT
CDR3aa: CASRSINTGELSF

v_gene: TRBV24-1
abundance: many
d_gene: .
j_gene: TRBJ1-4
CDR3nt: TGTGCCACCAGTGAGGGCGCAACTAATGAAAAACTGTTTTTT
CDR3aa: CATSEGATNEKLFF

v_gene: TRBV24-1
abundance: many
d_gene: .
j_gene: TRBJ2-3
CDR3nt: TGTGCCACCAGTGGTCGCGGTAGTGATACGCAGTATTTT
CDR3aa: CATSGRGSDTQYF

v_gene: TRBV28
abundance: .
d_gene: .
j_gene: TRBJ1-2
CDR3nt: TGTGCCAGCAGTTTAGTGGGGGCGCGGTATGGCTACACCTTC
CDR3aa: CASSLVGARYGYTF

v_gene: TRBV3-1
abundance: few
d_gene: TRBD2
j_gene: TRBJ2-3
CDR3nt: TGTGCCAGCAGCCATATAGCGGGGGGGCTTTTCGATACGCAGTATTTT
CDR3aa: CASSHIAGGLFDTQYF

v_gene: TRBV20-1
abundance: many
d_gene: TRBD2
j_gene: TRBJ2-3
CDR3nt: TGCAGTGCTCCCAGCGGGGGGAACACAGATACGCAGTATTTT
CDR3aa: CSAPSGGNTDTQYF

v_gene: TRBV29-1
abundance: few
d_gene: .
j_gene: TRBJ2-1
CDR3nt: TGCAGCGTTCCCCCCCCGGGGCCCGCCTACAATGAGCAGTTCTTC
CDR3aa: CSVPPPGPAYNEQFF

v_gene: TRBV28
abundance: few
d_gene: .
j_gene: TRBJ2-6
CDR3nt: TGTGCCAGCACCCACCGCAGCTCTGGGGCCAACGTCCTGACTTTC
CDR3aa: CASTHRSSGANVLTF

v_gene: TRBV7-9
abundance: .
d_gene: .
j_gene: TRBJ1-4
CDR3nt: TGTGCCAGCAGCTTGGACAGCCCGGCACTGTTTTTT
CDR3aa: CASSLDSPALFF

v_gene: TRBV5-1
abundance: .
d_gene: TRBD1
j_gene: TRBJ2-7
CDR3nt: TGCGCCAGCAGCTTACCCAGACAGGGGGGGTACGAGCAGTACTTC
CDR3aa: CASSLPRQGGYEQYF